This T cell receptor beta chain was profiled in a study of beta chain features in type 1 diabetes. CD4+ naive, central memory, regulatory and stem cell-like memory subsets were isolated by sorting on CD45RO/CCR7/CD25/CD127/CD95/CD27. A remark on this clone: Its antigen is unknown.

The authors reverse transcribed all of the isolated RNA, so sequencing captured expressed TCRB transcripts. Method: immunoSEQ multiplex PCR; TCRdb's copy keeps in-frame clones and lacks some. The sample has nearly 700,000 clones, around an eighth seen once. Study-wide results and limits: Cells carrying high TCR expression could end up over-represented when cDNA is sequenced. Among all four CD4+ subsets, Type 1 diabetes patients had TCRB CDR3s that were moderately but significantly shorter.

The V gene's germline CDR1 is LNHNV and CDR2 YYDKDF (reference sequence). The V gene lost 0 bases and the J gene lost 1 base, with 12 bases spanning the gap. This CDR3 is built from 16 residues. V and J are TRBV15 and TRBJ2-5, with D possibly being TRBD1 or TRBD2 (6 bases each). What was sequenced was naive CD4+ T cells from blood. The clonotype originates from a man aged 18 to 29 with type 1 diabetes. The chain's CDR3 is CATSREGGHFQETQYF. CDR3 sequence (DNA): TGTGCCACCAGCAGAGAGGGGGGACACTTCCAAGAGACCCAGTACTTC.